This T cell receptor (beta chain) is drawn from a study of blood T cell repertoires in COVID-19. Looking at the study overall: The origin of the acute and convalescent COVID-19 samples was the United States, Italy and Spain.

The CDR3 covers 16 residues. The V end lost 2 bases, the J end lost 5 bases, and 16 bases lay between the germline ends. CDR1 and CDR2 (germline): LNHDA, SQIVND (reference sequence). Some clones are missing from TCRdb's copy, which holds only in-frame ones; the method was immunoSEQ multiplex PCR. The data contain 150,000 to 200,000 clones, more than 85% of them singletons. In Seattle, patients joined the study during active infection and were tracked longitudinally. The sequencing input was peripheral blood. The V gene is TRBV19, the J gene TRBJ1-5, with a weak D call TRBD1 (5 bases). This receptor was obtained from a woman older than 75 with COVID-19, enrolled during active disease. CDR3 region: CASSIPGRVGDQPQHF. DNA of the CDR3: TGTGCCAGTAGTATACCCGGGAGGGTGGGGGATCAGCCCCAGCATTTT.